This T cell receptor beta chain was recovered during a study of blood T cell repertoires in COVID-19. Study background: Specimens from acute and convalescent COVID-19 originated in the United States, Italy and Spain. In each case, the material was cDNA or gDNA derived from T cells, B-cell-depleted T cells, or PBMCs.

Original methodology: Estimation of nucleated cell counts was performed using reference gene primer amplification. Profiling relied on immunoSEQ multiplex PCR, and the TCRdb table lists in-frame clones only, not all of them. For V, J and clone size, that table is used; D and trimming come from the DNA. The sample carries around 57,000 clones, roughly 87% recorded once. One Seattle source followed patients from active infection through their disease course. This TCR was recovered from a woman over 75 with COVID-19, enrolled during active disease. The sample taken for sequencing was peripheral blood.

The CDR3 bases are TGTGCCTGGAGCAAAACAGTCAATCAGCCCCAGCATTTT. Translation: CAWSKTVNQPQHF. The chain is built from TRBV30 and TRBJ1-5; no clear D gene. CDR1 GTSNPN and CDR2 SVGIG come from the germline V gene (reference sequence). CDR3 length equals 13 residues. Deletions cut 3 bases from V and 3 bases from J, with 9 bases between.